This T cell receptor (beta chain) was sequenced in a study of breast tumors, draining lymph nodes, adjacent tissues. Findings and limits, study-wide: Tumor repertoires ranked between lymph nodes and nontumor tissue in diversity, with V and J gene preferences. Findings are consistent with lymph node origin and intratumoral expansion of most tumor T cells. The lymph node origin of tumor T cells was framed as consistent with a hypothesis, not demonstrated.

Regarding this clonotype: As yet, its antigen is unknown. A much larger clone lies a single base off, so this may be a read error.

TCRdb called the multiplex PCR reads again in MiXCR, with one record for every CDR3 protein. The sample carries 66,000 or so distinct CDR3 sequences, approximately 45% recorded once. CDR1 and CDR2 (germline): MNHNS, SASEGT. Losses at the gene ends were 5 bases for V and 6 bases for J; bases not matched to a gene: 15. The CDR3 is 16 amino acids. This receptor was taken from a female donor with breast cancer. Some clones in this sample may be carry-over from other donors' samples. Source material: breast tumor tissue. V usage is TRBV6-1 and J usage is TRBJ1-2, with 7 bases lining up with TRBD1. CDR3 protein: CASSHARGQRRNGYTF. The CDR3 DNA sequence: TGTGCCAGCAGTCATGCTAGGGGACAGAGGAGGAATGGCTACACCTTC.